This TCR beta chain was sequenced during a study of beta chain features in type 1 diabetes. Study conclusions and caveats: VDJ junctions from patients with type 1 diabetes contained fewer insertions and more deletions. cDNA-based sequencing might over-represent cells highly expressing TCR.

With respect to this clone: As yet, its antigen is unknown.

The investigators reverse transcribed all of the isolated RNA, so they sequenced expressed TCRB transcripts. Data came from immunoSEQ multiplex PCR; TCRdb stores just in-frame clones and leaves some out. This table holds 860,000 or so clones, roughly a sixth found once. There are 11 residues in the CDR3. Germline values: CDR1 ENHRY, CDR2 SYGVKD. Sequencing was performed on naive CD4+ T cells from blood. The J gene is TRBJ2-7, the V gene TRBV10-3, with no clear D. The clonotype comes from a woman in her late teens or twenties in good health. The DNA for the CDR3 is TGTGTCTCGGCTGACTCCTACGAGCAGTACTTC. Translated, it gives CVSADSYEQYF.